Below are 28 T cell receptor beta chains sequenced from a single sample in a study of T-cell memory formation after mild COVID-19. TCRdb itself ran the 5' RACE reads through MiXCR, one entry per CDR3 protein. In the table there are 200,000 to 250,000 distinct CDR3 sequences, 9.4% of which are singletons. The sample was PBMCs or a T cell subset sorted from them (not recorded which). All receptors come from a man aged 18 to 30 who had mild COVID-19 (a few samples of this study predate the infection). Cell type and time point are not known.

The V gene is TRBV6-6, the J gene TRBJ2-1; maybe TRBD1 (6 bases). The CDR3 has 14 residues. The V and J ends lost 6 bases and 3 bases respectively, with 12 bases between them. The germline V gene encodes CDR1 MNHNY and CDR2 SVGAGI (reference sequence). Here the CDR3 DNA reads TGTGCCAGCAGCCCAGGGGTTGACTACAATGAGCAGTTCTTC. This gives the protein CASSPGVDYNEQFF.

This chain uses TRBV2 with TRBJ1-1; possible D gene TRBD1, 5 bases. The germline V and J ends were trimmed by 0 bases and 7 bases, with 21 bases remaining between them. This CDR3 has 17 residues. Germline V CDR1 and CDR2: SNHLY, FYNNEI. The CDR3 region has the DNA TGTGCCAGCAGTGAAGCGGTTGGCAGGGAAACGGGGAATGAAGCTTTCTTT. It translates to CASSEAVGRETGNEAFF.

As DNA, the CDR3 is TGTGCCAGCAGCCTATCGGACAGGGACGACACAGATACGCAGTATTTT. Its protein is CASSLSDRDDTDTQYF. The J gene is TRBJ2-3, the V gene TRBV11-2, with TRBD1 identical over 8 bases. With 5 bases clipped from V and 2 bases from J, the junction kept 9 bases outside the gene matches. Germline lookup yields CDR1 SGHAT and CDR2 FQNNGV. The CDR3 loop spans 16 amino acids.

The table lists this clonotype with a few counts. The genes are TRBV5-1 and TRBJ2-1; TRBD1 is a possible D gene (7 bases). CDR1 and CDR2 from the germline V gene are SGHRS and YFSETQ. V gave up 2 bases and J gave up 8 bases, with 11 bases separating them. The CDR3 length is 13 residues. The CDR3 DNA reads as TGCGCCAGCAGCTTCAGGGGGGACGATGAGCAGTTCTTC. Translating it yields CASSFRGDDEQFF.

This clonotype has only a few counts. V and J are TRBV12-3 or TRBV12-4 and TRBJ1-6; D call uncertain. V lost 6 bases and J 0 bases, leaving 9 bases between the germline ends. This CDR3 region has 15 residues. The CDR3 sequence: CASREGSSYNSPLHF. The DNA for the CDR3 is TGTGCCAGCAGGGAAGGAAGCTCCTATAATTCACCCCTCCACTTT.

This clonotype has just a few counts. The rearrangement uses TRBV9 and TRBJ2-1; D ambiguous. CDR3 length: 15 amino acids. Germline values: CDR1 SGDLS, CDR2 YYNGEE. The V end lost 2 bases, the J end lost 7 bases, and 16 bases lay between the germline ends. This CDR3 reads CASSVTDPPTNEQFF. Here the CDR3 DNA reads TGTGCCAGCAGCGTGACGGACCCTCCTACGAATGAGCAGTTCTTC.

This clonotype was counted only a few times. This rearrangement joins TRBV4-1 to TRBJ1-2; D is ambiguous. V lost 0 bases, J lost 3 bases, and 11 bases lay in between. This CDR3 has 15 residues. The germline gives CDR1 MGHRA, CDR2 YSYEKL. The CDR3, as DNA: TGCGCCAGCAGCCAAGATCCGTCAGGACACTATGGCTACACCTTC. This translates into CASSQDPSGHYGYTF.

There are a few counts of this clonotype. The chain recombines TRBV6-1 with TRBJ2-3; possible D gene TRBD1, 5 bases. This CDR3 is built from 16 residues. Trimming pared 7 bases from V and 2 bases from J, leaving 19 bases between. CDR1 is MNHNS, CDR2 SASEGT, per germline. The CDR3 loop is CASNSPDDSYTDTQYF. DNA for the CDR3: TGTGCCAGCAACAGCCCCGACGACAGCTACACAGATACGCAGTATTTT.

This clonotype was counted many times. The V call is TRBV5-5, the J call TRBJ2-5; weak D call: TRBD2 (6 bases). In germline, CDR1 is SGHKS, CDR2 YYEKEE (reference sequence). There are 16 residues in the CDR3. Between the trimmed V and J ends, which lost 2 bases and 7 bases, there was a span of 21 bases. For the CDR3, the DNA is TGTGCCAGCAGCTTTGCCGCGGGATTGGGAATCGGGACCCAGTACTTC. It translates to CASSFAAGLGIGTQYF.

This clonotype occurred many times. The chain employs TRBV10-3 and TRBJ2-1, with TRBD1 matching 8 bases. The CDR3 totals 14 residues. Germline V gives CDR1 ENHRY, CDR2 SYGVKD. V dropped 11 bases and J dropped 5; count of bases not matched to a gene: 11. CDR3 amino acids: CASLFGQGNNEQFF. In DNA, the CDR3 is TGTGCCTCCCTCTTCGGACAGGGTAACAATGAGCAGTTCTTC.

This chain connects TRBV4-2 to TRBJ2-3; D call uncertain. V was clipped by 4 bases and J by 4 bases, with 12 bases between them. CDR3 length equals 14 residues. From germline, CDR1 is LGHNA and CDR2 YNFKEQ. The DNA for the CDR3 is TGTGCCAGCAGCCTCAACCGGAGACCAGATACGCAGTATTTT. Its translation: CASSLNRRPDTQYF.

The chain joins TRBV4-1 to TRBJ2-2, with TRBD1 identical over 8 bases. Germline CDR1 and CDR2: MGHRA and YSYEKL. V was clipped by 2 bases and J by 2 bases; unmatched bases: 7. The CDR3 consists of 17 residues. In nucleotides, the CDR3 is TGCGCCAGCAGCCAACTTTTCAGGGGGCACAACACCGGGGAGCTGTTTTTT. Protein: CASSQLFRGHNTGELFF.

This clonotype turned up a few times. The V and J genes are TRBV4-1 and TRBJ1-2; a weak D match, TRBD1 (5 bases). This CDR3 region has 15 residues. Trimming pared 0 bases from V and 4 bases from J, leaving 12 bases between. CDR1 MGHRA and CDR2 YSYEKL come from the germline V gene. CDR3 amino acids: CASSQDRAGLYGYTF. CDR3 bases: TGCGCCAGCAGCCAAGACCGAGCGGGGCTCTATGGCTACACCTTC.

The table lists this clonotype with a count of one. CDR3 DNA: TGTGCCAGCAGCTTGGAGGCAGGGGACAATGAGCAGTTCTTC. Translating gives CASSLEAGDNEQFF. The chain links TRBV5-4 to TRBJ2-1; possibly TRBD1 for D (6 bases). The germline gives CDR1 SGHNT, CDR2 YYREEE (reference sequence). The CDR3 extends over 14 amino acids. V lost 0 bases to trimming and J lost 5 bases, with 9 bases between them.

This clonotype occurred a few times. This rearrangement joins TRBV7-6 to TRBJ2-2; D is undetermined. Germline-derived CDR1 and CDR2 are SGHVS and FNYEAQ. This CDR3 region has 17 residues. The germline V and J ends were trimmed by 2 bases and 0 bases, with 13 bases remaining between them. The CDR3 DNA reads as TGTGCCAGCAGCTTATTCCTTACAGCCGCGAACACCGGGGAGCTGTTTTTT. It specifies CASSLFLTAANTGELFF.

CDR3 coding DNA: TGCAGTGCGGAGGGGGGCAGCTCATTCTATGGCTACACCTTC. It translates to CSAEGGSSFYGYTF. The rearrangement joins TRBV20-1 to TRBJ1-2; weak D call: TRBD1 (6 bases). V was cut by 6 bases and J by 4 bases, with 18 bases left in between. Per germline, CDR1 DFQATT and CDR2 SNEGSKA (reference sequence). CDR3 length equals 14 residues.

Only a few counts were recorded for this clonotype. The chain is built from TRBV7-2 and TRBJ1-5; TRBD1 matches 8 bases. The CDR3 is 15 amino acids. Germline CDR1 SGHTA, CDR2 FQGNSA. Trimming took 2 bases from V and 6 from J; bases not matched to a gene: 6. The CDR3 protein is CASSLIAGGSQPQHF. The DNA of the CDR3 is TGTGCCAGCAGCTTAATAGCAGGGGGCTCTCAGCCCCAGCATTTT. Full variable domain (outside the CDR3, taken from reference TRBV7-2 and TRBJ1-5): GAGVSQSPSNKVTEKGKDVELRCDPISGHTALYWYRQSLGQGLEFLIYFQGNSAPDKSGLPSDRFSAERTGGSVSTLTIQRTQQEDSAVYLCASSLIAGGSQPQHFGDGTRLSIL.

This clonotype was seen more than once but under ten times. The rearrangement uses TRBV18 and TRBJ1-1, with a tentative D call TRBD1 (6 bases). CDR1 is KGHSH, CDR2 LQKENI, per germline. The germline V and J ends were trimmed by 4 bases and 3 bases, with 15 bases remaining between them. The CDR3 covers 15 residues. CDR3 protein: CASSQSQGWDTEAFF. In nucleotides, the CDR3 is TGTGCCAGCTCACAGTCACAGGGTTGGGACACTGAAGCTTTCTTT.

V usage is TRBV5-6 and J usage is TRBJ1-4; perhaps TRBD1 as D (6 bases). The CDR3 covers 14 residues. With 4 bases removed from V and 3 bases from J, the gap between germline ends came to 10 bases. The germline V gene encodes CDR1 SGHDT and CDR2 YYEEEE. The CDR3, as DNA: TGTGCCAGCAGCGATAGGGGGGCTAATGAAAAACTGTTTTTT. Its translation is CASSDRGANEKLFF.

This clonotype was seen a handful of times. The chain recombines TRBV5-6 with TRBJ1-2; D possibly corresponds to TRBD1 (6 bases). CDR1 is SGHDT, CDR2 YYEEEE, per germline. This CDR3 comprises 14 residues. V was trimmed by 4 bases and J by 4 bases, leaving 14 bases between them. The CDR3 DNA is TGTGCCAGCAGCACCATAACAGGGTCCTATGGCTACACCTTC. Protein product: CASSTITGSYGYTF.

A few counts support this clonotype. J is TRBJ1-5 and V is TRBV5-5; D gene ambiguous. CDR3 length equals 14 residues. Germline CDR1 and CDR2: SGHKS and YYEKEE (reference sequence). The V gene lost 0 bases and the J gene lost 3 bases, with 7 bases spanning the gap. In DNA form, the CDR3 reads TGTGCCAGCAGCTTGGACAGAAACAATCAGCCCCAGCATTTT. This gives the protein CASSLDRNNQPQHF. Variable domain in full (rest from reference TRBV5-5 and TRBJ1-5): DAGVTQSPTHLIKTRGQQVTLRCSPISGHKSVSWYQQVLGQGPQFIFQYYEKEERGRGNFPDRFSARQFPNYSSELNVNALLLGDSALYLCASSLDRNNQPQHFGDGTRLSIL.

The chain uses TRBV5-1 and TRBJ2-7; weak D call: TRBD1 (6 bases). Deletions cut 0 bases from V and 9 bases from J, with 10 bases between. This CDR3 is 12 amino acids long. CDR1 and CDR2 from the germline V gene are SGHRS and YFSETQ. The CDR3 region is CASSLEQGRQYF. The CDR3, as DNA: TGCGCCAGCAGCTTGGAACAGGGACGGCAGTACTTC.

This clonotype was observed a handful of times. The chain joins TRBV3-1 to TRBJ2-3; 11 bases agree with TRBD2. This CDR3 has 13 amino acids. Per the germline V gene, CDR1 is LGHDT and CDR2 is YNNKEL (reference sequence). With V trimmed by 10 bases and J by 2 bases, 2 bases remained unmatched. The DNA for the CDR3 is TGTGCCACTAGCGGGGGGAACACAGATACGCAGTATTTT. Protein sequence: CATSGGNTDTQYF.

This clonotype has only a few counts. V usage is TRBV2 and J usage is TRBJ2-7; D uncertain. V dropped 3 bases and J dropped 5 bases, with 11 bases sitting between them. The CDR3 totals 13 residues. The V gene's germline CDR1 is SNHLY and CDR2 FYNNEI. CDR3 residues: CASSDWASDEQYV. The CDR3 nucleotides are TGTGCCAGCAGTGACTGGGCATCCGACGAGCAGTACGTC.

This clonotype has just a few counts. Here the CDR3 reads CASNPWRGATGELFF. DNA for the CDR3: TGCGCCAGCAACCCCTGGCGGGGGGCCACTGGGGAGCTGTTTTTT. The chain employs TRBV5-1 and TRBJ2-2; TRBD2 aligns across 8 bases. Germline V gene lookup returns CDR1 SGHRS and CDR2 YFSETQ. CDR3 size: 15 residues. J lost 8 bases, V lost 6 bases, and 12 bases had no gene match.

This chain uses TRBV5-4 with TRBJ2-7; D possibly corresponds to TRBD2 (5 bases). The germline CDR1 and CDR2 sequences are SGHNT and YYREEE (reference sequence). Trimming shortened V by 0 bases and J by 4 bases, and 14 bases separated the two germline ends. The CDR3 spans 15 residues. CDR3 protein: CASSLEAGNRYEQYF. The CDR3 coding sequence is TGTGCCAGCAGCTTGGAGGCGGGCAATCGGTACGAGCAGTACTTC.

J is TRBJ2-2 and V is TRBV5-5; D perhaps matches TRBD2 (5 bases). This CDR3 is built from 15 residues. V was cut by 4 bases and J by 4 bases, with 14 bases left in between. The germline V gene has CDR1 SGHKS and CDR2 YYEKEE (reference sequence). DNA of the CDR3: TGTGCCAGCAGCCAGTTAGGACTCACCACCGGGGAGCTGTTTTTT. This codes for CASSQLGLTTGELFF.

This clonotype was detected ten times or more. The chain is built from TRBV5-1 and TRBJ2-3; D possibly matches TRBD1 or TRBD2 (6 bases each). CDR1 is SGHRS, CDR2 YFSETQ, per germline. V was shortened by 0 bases and J by 9 bases, with 14 bases between the two germline ends. The CDR3 is 14 residues long. In DNA form, the CDR3 reads TGCGCCAGCAGCTTGGGACAGGACCGGGGGACGCAGTATTTT. Encoded protein: CASSLGQDRGTQYF.